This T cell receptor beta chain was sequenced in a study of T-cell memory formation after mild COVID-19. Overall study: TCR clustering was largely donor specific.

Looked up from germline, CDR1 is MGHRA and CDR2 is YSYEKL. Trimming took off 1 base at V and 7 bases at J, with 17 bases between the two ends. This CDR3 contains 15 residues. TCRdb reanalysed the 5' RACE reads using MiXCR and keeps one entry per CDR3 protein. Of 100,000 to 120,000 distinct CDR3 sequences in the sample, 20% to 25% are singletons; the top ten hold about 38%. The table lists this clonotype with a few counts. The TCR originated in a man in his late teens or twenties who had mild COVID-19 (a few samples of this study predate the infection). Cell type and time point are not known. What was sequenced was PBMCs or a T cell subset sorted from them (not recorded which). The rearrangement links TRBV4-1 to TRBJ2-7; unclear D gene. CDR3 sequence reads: CASSQGEATRREQYF. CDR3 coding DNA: TGCGCCAGCAGCCAAGGAGAGGCCACCCGACGGGAGCAGTACTTC.